This paragraph covers one T cell receptor beta chain sequence. Its antigen remains undetermined. No much larger clone is present one base from it, and per-base qualities are unavailable. Separate from the approximately 730-subject first cohort, the validation cohort of more than 90 subjects was the group to which the donors belonged. The data are from a study of cytomegalovirus exposure and HLA in healthy donors (dated by TCRdb to the late 2010s). A note on the overall study: A later analysis indicated that the 120 validation repertoires were generated on the platform also employed for the approximately 700 repertoires of the first cohort. The aim of the study was to test whether cataloging public T cell receptors could identify signatures of past pathogen exposure. High-throughput TCR immunosequencing, statistical association of individual TCRs with disease status, and machine learning were combined to predict cytomegalovirus infection status. In addition to the first cohort of 666 subjects, a separate validation cohort of approximately 110 different subjects was used. On the study overall, not on this receptor specifically: The validation cohort had no HLA typing available for a later analysis, so co-occurrence within that cohort was assessed over all 120 or so repertoires. According to the authors, the approach could potentially be generalized to other disease states and immunological phenotypes. The classifier was reported to diagnose cytomegalovirus status with high specificity and sensitivity in both the original cohort and the validation cohort. Subsequent analysis determined that TCRs grouped into clusters in the first cohort also showed a tendency toward co-occurrence across the 120 validation repertoires, and 85% to 95% of cluster scores exceeded 0. Most TCR sequences were observed very rarely across donors, whereas some public TCRs were present in many individuals. In vitro tests confirmed that a few of the cytomegalovirus-associated TCR beta chains recognize cytomegalovirus antigens. A total of 150 or so TCR beta chains were listed by the study as associated with cytomegalovirus.

The CDR3 covers 15 residues, taking in both the cysteine and the phenylalanine. The retained sequence is limited to the CDR3, 45 bases, with the frame set at the first base. V has 1 base trimmed and J has 3 bases trimmed; junction bases matching no gene number 5. CDR1 is given as SSHAT and CDR2 as FNYEAQ, both from the germline V gene (reference sequence). Receptor libraries were prepared by the immunoSEQ multiplex PCR assay. Per the source publication's procedure: A statistical classification framework was built to diagnose cytomegalovirus status from the catalog of TCR beta chain sequences. This immuneACCESS table, as held by TCRdb, lists in-frame sequences with V and J called but not all clones. Of the missing ones, under half trace to an unresolved V gene in checked studies; the others have no known cause. Clone size and the V and J calls come from that table; the DNA yielded D and trimming. In this sample the table shows some 340,000 clones, approximately 90% of which occur a single time. Roughly 1.2% of the sample comes from the top ten.

Recombination connected TRBV7-7 to TRBJ2-7; TRBD1 matches 8 bases in the middle. The specimen sequenced was PBMCs. This TCR came from a woman in her thirties in good health and CMV-seropositive. The CDR3 protein is CASSLGPGGNYEQYF. The DNA is TGTGCCAGCAGCTTAGGGCCAGGGGGCAACTACGAGCAGTACTTC.